This TCR beta chain was captured by sequencing in a study of blood T cell repertoires in COVID-19 (dated by TCRdb to 2018 to 2020). At the level of the whole study: Samples covering the acute and convalescent phases of COVID-19 were provided by collaborators in the United States, Italy and Spain. The material from the prospective study consisted of cDNA or gDNA derived from T cells, B-cell-depleted T cells, or PBMCs. Deeply sampled blood TCRbeta repertoires from subjects exposed to, actively infected with, or recovered from COVID-19 were included in the dataset. The repertoires were released in a freely available public database meant as a resource for research on the immune response to SARS-CoV-2. The samples were drawn from two sources: the first 160 participants of the ongoing ImmuneRACE study, and over 1,000 subjects contributed by 6 global collaborators. Sample metadata almost always included a de-identified subject ID, COVID-19 status, age in years and sex. Where available, HLA class I and class II types were taken from metadata supplied by the sample provider and were not determined by assay-based typing. Study-wide findings and limitations: The quantity of clinical and demographic metadata differed by source and by participant and was supplied without curation.

This clone occurred once. Which antigen it targets is not known. The input lacks base qualities; no much larger clone sits a single base away. The collaborating institutions used their own protocols to collect whole blood in K2EDTA tubes. Collaborator samples were shipped for TCRbeta analysis as frozen whole blood, isolated PBMCs, or DNA extracted from either sample type. TCRbeta CDR3 regions were amplified from genomic DNA by means of the immunoSEQ Assay, a bias-controlled multiplex PCR. The authors processed their data as follows. The number of nucleated cells in each sample was estimated by amplification of reference gene primers within the assay. To quantify the absolute abundance of each unique TCRbeta CDR3 rearrangement, sequence reads were collapsed and filtered. For each sample, productive Simpson clonality was calculated by taking the square root of Simpson's diversity index across productive rearrangements. Imported from immuneACCESS, the table was reduced by TCRdb to in-frame sequences with V and J called. These copies leave out some clones; in studies compared against another copy, an unresolved V gene accounts for under half, and the cause of the remainder is not known. V, J and clone size were drawn from that table, and D and trimming were deduced from the DNA. This sample gives approximately 100,000 clones in total; around 90% of them show up just once. The leading ten clones occupy about 4.2% of the sample.

Sequencing was performed on peripheral blood. The sequence derives from a man between 65 and 85 years old with acute or convalescent COVID-19.

CDR3 reads: CASSLGLGAKNTGELFF. The DNA sequence is given as TGTGCCAGCAGCTTAGGTCTGGGGGCCAAGAACACCGGGGAGCTGTTTTTT. The V and J genes are TRBV7-9 and TRBJ2-2; D gene: possibly TRBD1, on 6 matching bases. Its CDR3 holds 17 amino acids, cysteine through phenylalanine. Left in the record is the CDR3 DNA by itself, 51 bases read in frame from the first base. CDR1 and CDR2 are drawn from the germline V gene (reference sequence): SEHNR, FQNEAQ. Cut back by 1 base and 1 base, the V and J ends lie 13 bases apart.